This T cell receptor (beta chain) is from a study of technical replicates of blood from a handful of donors. Profiled with immunoSEQ multiplex PCR; TCRdb holds only in-frame clones, not every one. Of fewer than 90,000 clones in the sample, around 94% were seen once. Germline CDR1 is MNHEY and CDR2 is SVGAGI. Trimming removed 7 bases at V and 5 bases at J, with 14 bases between. The CDR3 spans 13 residues. The chain uses TRBV6-5 and TRBJ1-1, with a tentative D call TRBD1 (5 bases). The TCR comes from a human donor in good health. Sequencing was carried out using T cells isolated from PBMCs. CDR3 coding DNA: TGTGCCAGCACTAAGACGGGGGGAACTGAAGCTTTCTTT. Its translation is CASTKTGGTEAFF.